The rows below give T cell receptor beta chains drawn from one sample of a study of T cells in Graves' hyperthyroidism and ophthalmopathy. Via MiXCR, TCRdb re-called the multiplex PCR reads, giving one row per CDR3 protein. The table shows hundreds of thousands of distinct CDR3 sequences, with about 15% occurring only once. The sequenced material came from blood. These receptors originate from a woman aged 40 to 55 with Graves' ophthalmopathy. CDR3s include the opening cysteine and the closing phenylalanine or tryptophan. D genes are given only for firm matches. Size is stated for part of the rows, as once, few or many counts, or as a class when the clone is expanded.

CDR3aa: CASSIGSRTVNTEAFF
CDR3nt: TGTGCCAGTAGCATAGGGAGTAGAACGGTTAACACTGAAGCTTTCTTT
abundance: -
j_gene: TRBJ1-1
v_gene: TRBV19
d_gene: -

CDR3aa: CASSPHTVNYGYTF
CDR3nt: TGTGCCAGCAGTCCCCACACAGTTAACTATGGCTACACCTTC
abundance: many
j_gene: TRBJ1-2
v_gene: TRBV28
d_gene: -

CDR3aa: CAWSAAGPQHF
CDR3nt: TGTGCCTGGAGCGCCGCGGGGCCCCAGCATTTT
abundance: -
j_gene: TRBJ1-5
v_gene: TRBV30
d_gene: -

CDR3aa: CASLPSRWDGYTF
CDR3nt: TGTGCCAGCCTCCCCTCACGGTGGGATGGCTACACCTTC
abundance: many
j_gene: TRBJ1-2
v_gene: TRBV28
d_gene: -

CDR3aa: CASSGTSRTYEQYF
CDR3nt: TGTGCCAGCAGCGGGACTAGCAGGACCTACGAGCAGTACTTC
abundance: many
j_gene: TRBJ2-7
v_gene: TRBV28
d_gene: TRBD2

CDR3aa: CASSQEDRLAYEQYF
CDR3nt: TGTGCCAGCAGCCAAGAGGATAGACTAGCCTACGAGCAGTACTTC
abundance: -
j_gene: TRBJ2-7
v_gene: TRBV3-1
d_gene: -

CDR3aa: CASSFIGHSNQPQHF
CDR3nt: TGTGCCAGCAGTTTTATAGGGCATAGCAATCAGCCCCAGCATTTT
abundance: many
j_gene: TRBJ1-5
v_gene: TRBV12-3/TRBV12-4
d_gene: -

CDR3aa: CASSYFGGGSPTGELFF
CDR3nt: TGTGCCAGCAGTTACTTTGGTGGCGGGAGCCCCACCGGGGAGCTGTTTTTT
abundance: -
j_gene: TRBJ2-2
v_gene: TRBV6-2/TRBV6-3
d_gene: TRBD2

CDR3aa: CATSDLLADTGELFF
CDR3nt: TGTGCCACCAGTGATTTGCTAGCGGACACCGGGGAGCTGTTTTTT
abundance: -
j_gene: TRBJ2-2
v_gene: TRBV24-1
d_gene: TRBD2

CDR3aa: CSAPGTESYEQYF
CDR3nt: TGCAGTGCTCCCGGGACTGAGTCCTACGAGCAGTACTTC
abundance: many
j_gene: TRBJ2-7
v_gene: TRBV20-1
d_gene: -

CDR3aa: CASSFEGRGSQPQHF
CDR3nt: TGTGCCAGCAGTTTTGAGGGCAGGGGTAGTCAGCCCCAGCATTTT
abundance: many
j_gene: TRBJ1-5
v_gene: TRBV12-3/TRBV12-4
d_gene: -